This T cell receptor (beta chain) appears in the sequencing data of a study of blood T cell repertoires in COVID-19. TCRdb's table, derived via immunoSEQ multiplex PCR, lists solely in-frame clones and lacks some. The repertoire holds under 100,000 clones, over 80% seen once, with 18% in the top ten. The sample holds one count of this clone. The germline CDR1 and CDR2 sequences are MDHEN and SYDVKM. CDR3 length: 16 residues. The ends were cut back, 2 bases at V and 4 bases at J, with 14 bases in the middle. This sequence originates from a man older than 75 with active or convalescent COVID-19. Sequences were obtained from peripheral blood. The V call is TRBV28, the J call TRBJ1-4, with a possible D match to TRBD1 (6 bases). DNA for the CDR3: TGTGCCAGCAGTTTAAGACAGGTCCCGTATAATGAAAAACTGTTTTTT. Residues: CASSLRQVPYNEKLFF. Variable domain in full (rest from reference TRBV28 and TRBJ1-4): DVKVTQSSRYLVKRTGEKVFLECVQDMDHENMFWYRQDPGLGLRLIYFSYDVKMKEKGDIPEGYSVSREKKERFSLILESASTNQTSMYLCASSLRQVPYNEKLFFGSGTQLSVL.